The next 25 T cell receptor beta chains were all read from a single sample in a study of cytomegalovirus exposure and HLA in healthy donors. The primer mix had 60 Vbeta and 13 Jbeta primers. Profiling relied on immunoSEQ multiplex PCR, and the TCRdb table lists in-frame clones only, not all of them. The top ten clones hold less than 1.1% of a sample with 150,000 to 200,000 clones, around four fifths of them seen once. Sequenced sample: PBMCs. All receptors derive from a woman in her forties in good health and CMV-seronegative.

This clone has just a few counts. The rearrangement joins TRBV27 to TRBJ1-2, with 7 bases matching TRBD1. V lost 5 bases to trimming and J lost 4 bases; unmatched junction nucleotides: 10. This CDR3 has 15 amino acids. Germline assignment: CDR1 MNHEY and CDR2 SMNVEV (reference sequence). DNA of the CDR3: TGTGCCAGCAGTAGCCCTGCAGGGGGTAGCTATGGCTACACCTTC. Amino acids: CASSSPAGGSYGYTF.

The gene calls are TRBV27 and TRBJ2-1, with a possible D match to TRBD2 (5 bases). Germline values: CDR1 MNHEY, CDR2 SMNVEV (reference sequence). CDR3 length: 15 residues. V was pared by 3 bases and J by 2 bases, with 11 bases between. The CDR3 protein is CASSLLAATYNEQFF. The CDR3 nucleotides are TGTGCCAGCAGTTTGCTAGCTGCTACCTACAATGAGCAGTTCTTC.

The gene calls are TRBV29-1 and TRBJ2-1, with 11 bases lining up with TRBD2. CDR1 SQVTM and CDR2 ANQGSEA come from the germline V gene. The CDR3 consists of 15 residues. J lost 7 bases, V lost 0 bases, and 5 bases had no gene match. CDR3 sequence: CSVEDGSSGRNEQFF. The DNA of the CDR3 is TGCAGCGTTGAAGATGGGTCTAGCGGGAGGAATGAGCAGTTCTTC.

The rearrangement links TRBV2 to TRBJ1-1; 10 positions match TRBD1. The CDR3 spans 16 residues. V gave up 3 bases and J gave up 1 base; unmatched junction bases: 5. Germline lookup yields CDR1 SNHLY and CDR2 FYNNEI. DNA of the CDR3: TGTGCCAGCAGTGACGGGACAGGGGTAAGGAACACTGAAGCTTTCTTT. Its translation is CASSDGTGVRNTEAFF. The full variable domain, rest sourced from reference TRBV2 and TRBJ1-1, is EPEVTQTPSHQVTQMGQEVILRCVPISNHLYFYWYRQILGQKVEFLVSFYNNEISEKSEIFDDQFSVERPDGSNFTLKIRSTKLEDSAMYFCASSDGTGVRNTEAFFGQGTRLTVV.

The chain uses TRBV27 and TRBJ2-7; 9 bases agree with TRBD1. This CDR3 is built from 15 residues. V shed 4 bases, J shed 0 bases, and the junction held 4 bases outside the gene matches. Looked up from germline, CDR1 is MNHEY and CDR2 is SMNVEV (reference sequence). The CDR3 here is CASSSRDRDSYEQYF. The CDR3 DNA is TGTGCCAGCAGTTCCCGGGACAGGGACTCCTACGAGCAGTACTTC.

This chain uses TRBV6-5 with TRBJ1-5; possible D gene TRBD1, 6 bases. Germline CDR1 reads MNHEY; CDR2 reads SVGAGI. V shed 2 bases and J shed 4 bases, with 9 bases lying between them. CDR3 size: 14 residues. The CDR3 coding sequence is TGTGCCAGCAGTTACAAGGGGACAAATCAGCCCCAGCATTTT. Protein product: CASSYKGTNQPQHF.

The genes are TRBV7-3 and TRBJ2-2; TRBD2 matches 7 bases. CDR1 and CDR2 from the germline V gene are SGHTA and FQGTGA. This CDR3 has 16 amino acids. Unmatched junction bases numbered 9, after V lost 2 bases and J lost 6 bases. The CDR3 DNA is TGTGCCAGCAGCTTATCTGGCGGGAGTGTTTCCGGGGAGCTGTTTTTT. Translated, it gives CASSLSGGSVSGELFF.

This clone was recorded a few times. This rearrangement joins TRBV5-5 to TRBJ1-4; 7 positions match TRBD1. The germline V gene encodes CDR1 SGHKS and CDR2 YYEKEE (reference sequence). J was trimmed by 8 bases and V by 0 bases; bases with no gene match: 4. This CDR3 contains 14 residues. Written as DNA, the CDR3 is TGTGCCAGCAGCTTGGTTCAGGGGGAGGAAAAACTGTTTTTT. This encodes CASSLVQGEEKLFF.

The J gene is TRBJ1-3, the V gene TRBV5-1, with D possibly TRBD1 on 6 matching bases. Germline CDR1 and CDR2: SGHRS and YFSETQ. This CDR3 spans 16 amino acids. Trimming cost V 3 bases and J 2 bases, with 15 bases left between them. The CDR3 bases are TGCGCCAGCAGCTCAGGACAGTTGGCCACTGGAAACACCATATATTTT. Its protein product is CASSSGQLATGNTIYF.

The rearrangement links TRBV5-8 to TRBJ1-1, with 8 bases identical to TRBD1. The V and J ends lost 3 bases and 0 bases, in that order; junction bases with no gene match: 1. Germline V lookup: CDR1 SGHTS, CDR2 YDEGEE. The CDR3 consists of 14 residues. CDR3 sequence: CASSWGQVNTEAFF. CDR3 DNA sequence: TGTGCCAGCAGCTGGGGACAGGTGAACACTGAAGCTTTCTTT.

The chain uses TRBV11-2 and TRBJ2-7, with D unclear. Germline CDR1 SGHAT, CDR2 FQNNGV. The CDR3 contains 11 residues. The V and J ends lost 6 bases and 3 bases respectively, with 6 bases between them. The CDR3 here is CASSLNYEQYF. Here the CDR3 DNA reads TGTGCCAGCAGTCTTAACTACGAGCAGTACTTC.

The chain couples TRBV5-4 to TRBJ2-1; the match to TRBD1 covers 10 bases. With 4 bases clipped from V and 10 bases from J, the junction kept 14 bases outside the gene matches. The CDR3 consists of 16 residues. CDR1 is SGHNT and CDR2 is YYREEE in the germline V gene (reference sequence). The CDR3 DNA reads TGTGCCAGCAGCATTGCGGGACAGGGGCAATTTAGGGAGCAGTTCTTC. As protein: CASSIAGQGQFREQFF. The full variable domain, completed using reference TRBV5-4 and TRBJ2-1, is ETGVTQSPTHLIKTRGQQVTLRCSSQSGHNTVSWYQQALGQGPQFIFQYYREEENGRGNFPPRFSGLQFPNYSSELNVNALELDDSALYLCASSIAGQGQFREQFFGPGTRLTVL.

CDR3 sequence reads: CASSQEQISGNTIYF. The CDR3 DNA is TGCGCCAGCAGCCAAGAACAGATCTCTGGAAACACCATATATTTT. This chain uses TRBV4-3 with TRBJ1-3; D is uncertain. This CDR3 spans 15 amino acids. V dropped 0 bases and J dropped 0 bases, with 6 bases sitting between them. CDR1 and CDR2 from the germline V gene are LGHNA and YSLEER.

V and J are TRBV10-3 and TRBJ2-5; 9 nucleotides align to TRBD2. CDR3 length: 15 residues. V gave up 3 bases and J gave up 2 bases; unmatched junction bases: 4. CDR1 is ENHRY and CDR2 is SYGVKD in the germline V gene. CDR3 region: CAISDPSGIQETQYF. The CDR3 DNA follows: TGTGCCATCAGTGACCCTAGCGGGATACAAGAGACCCAGTACTTC.

This rearrangement joins TRBV15 to TRBJ1-5; D possibly corresponds to TRBD1 (5 bases). CDR1 is LNHNV and CDR2 is YYDKDF in the germline V gene (reference sequence). Trimming stripped 0 bases from V and 2 bases from J, with 8 bases between. This CDR3 spans 15 amino acids. The CDR3 loop is CATSRDRVRNQPQHF. In DNA, the CDR3 is TGTGCCACCAGCAGAGACAGGGTTCGCAATCAGCCCCAGCATTTT.

The chain recombines TRBV30 with TRBJ2-1, with 11 bases fitting TRBD1. This CDR3 is built from 15 residues. Germline values: CDR1 GTSNPN, CDR2 SVGIG (reference sequence). The ends lost 2 bases at V and 6 bases at J; junction bases unmatched: 6. CDR3 in DNA: TGTGCCTGGAGTCAGGGACAGGGGGTACTCAATGAGCAGTTCTTC. Translation gives CAWSQGQGVLNEQFF. The full variable domain, rest sourced from reference TRBV30 and TRBJ2-1, is SQTIHQWPATLVQPVGSPLSLECTVEGTSNPNLYWYRQAAGRGLQLLFYSVGIGQISSEVPQNLSASRPQDRQFILSSKKLLLSDSGFYLCAWSQGQGVLNEQFFGPGTRLTVL.

This sequence joins TRBV7-3 and TRBJ2-3; 8 nucleotides align to TRBD2. The length of the CDR3 is 14 residues. The trim removed 3 bases at V and 6 bases at J, leaving 5 bases unmatched. CDR1 is SGHTA, CDR2 FQGTGA, per germline. The CDR3 here is CASSLGTRADTQYF. The CDR3 region has the DNA TGTGCCAGCAGCTTGGGGACTAGGGCCGATACGCAGTATTTT.

This sequence joins TRBV11-3 and TRBJ1-4; TRBD1 aligns across 7 bases. V shed 4 bases and J 0 bases; nucleotides not matched to a gene: 8. The CDR3 has 17 amino acids. Germline V gene data show CDR1 as SGHNT and CDR2 as YENEEA. The CDR3 is CASSWRQGLSTNEKLFF. CDR3 in DNA: TGTGCCAGCAGCTGGAGACAGGGACTCTCAACTAATGAAAAACTGTTTTTT.

The count of this clone is one. The chain carries TRBV18 and TRBJ1-1; D is ambiguous. V was pared by 3 bases and J by 1 base, with 9 bases between. This CDR3 spans 14 amino acids. The germline gives CDR1 KGHSH, CDR2 LQKENI. The CDR3 DNA sequence: TGTGCCAGCTCACCGTCGGGATCGAACACTGAAGCTTTCTTT. This sequence encodes CASSPSGSNTEAFF.

This chain uses TRBV19 with TRBJ2-3, with TRBD2 identical over 9 bases. The J segment lost 4 bases and the V segment lost 3 bases, leaving 11 bases of the junction unmatched. The germline V gene encodes CDR1 LNHDA and CDR2 SQIVND (reference sequence). The CDR3 has 17 amino acids. CDR3 residues: CASSMGSGSQGADTQYF. The CDR3 nucleotides are TGTGCCAGTAGTATGGGTAGCGGGAGCCAAGGGGCAGATACGCAGTATTTT.

Turning to this clone: Within the sample, other DNA sequences also encode this same CDR3. The V gene is TRBV7-2, the J gene TRBJ1-5; D is perhaps TRBD1 (5 bases). Trimming left V 5 bases short and J 6 bases short, with 14 bases between. The CDR3 has 14 residues. Germline assignment: CDR1 SGHTA and CDR2 FQGNSA. The CDR3: CASSLGQGGQPQHF. CDR3 DNA: TGTGCCAGCAGCCTCGGCCAGGGAGGTCAGCCCCAGCATTTT.

The V gene is TRBV5-6, the J gene TRBJ1-2; tentatively, D is TRBD1 (5 bases). Trimming cost V 0 bases and J 8 bases, with 17 bases left between them. Germline V lookup: CDR1 SGHDT, CDR2 YYEEEE. This CDR3 spans 15 amino acids. The CDR3 spells CASSLAAGPVLGYTF. CDR3 sequence (DNA): TGTGCCAGCAGCTTGGCCGCGGGACCCGTACTAGGCTACACCTTC.

This chain links TRBV30 with TRBJ2-7; D may be TRBD1 (6 bases). CDR3 length: 14 residues. Trimming removed 2 bases at V and 3 bases at J, with 14 bases between. Per the germline V gene, CDR1 is GTSNPN and CDR2 is SVGIG (reference sequence). The DNA for the CDR3 is TGTGCCTGGAGTCTGACAGGTCCACTCTACGAGCAGTACTTC. Translation: CAWSLTGPLYEQYF.

The chain joins TRBV5-1 to TRBJ1-1; a weak D match, TRBD1 (6 bases). In germline, CDR1 is SGHRS, CDR2 YFSETQ. The CDR3 runs to 16 residues. V was trimmed by 2 bases and J by 0 bases, leaving 14 bases between them. The CDR3 protein is CASSLKQGGVNTEAFF. CDR3 nucleotides: TGCGCCAGCAGCTTAAAACAGGGAGGGGTGAACACTGAAGCTTTCTTT. Full variable domain (rest looked up from reference TRBV5-1 and TRBJ1-1): KAGVTQTPRYLIKTRGQQVTLSCSPISGHRSVSWYQQTPGQGLQFLFEYFSETQRNKGNFPGRFSGRQFSNSRSEMNVSTLELGDSALYLCASSLKQGGVNTEAFFGQGTRLTVV.

V usage is TRBV10-2 and J usage is TRBJ1-2; weak D call: TRBD1 (5 bases). The V gene's germline CDR1 is WSHSY and CDR2 SAAADI. This CDR3 is 13 amino acids long. With 4 bases removed from V and 8 bases from J, the gap between germline ends came to 14 bases. DNA for the CDR3: TGCGCCAGCAGTGGCCCCGGATCAGGGGGCTACACCTTC. Translating gives CASSGPGSGGYTF.